This T cell receptor beta chain was captured in a study of blood T cell repertoires in COVID-19. CDR1 and CDR2 (germline): KGHDR, SFDVKD. This CDR3 region has 16 residues. Trimming cost V 4 bases and J 4 bases; bases outside gene matches: 8. As originally analysed: Cell counts per sample came from amplifying reference gene primers. The method was immunoSEQ multiplex PCR; TCRdb's version includes in-frame clones alone and lacks a portion of them. The D gene and trimming were derived from the DNA, and the V and J assignments and clone size from that table. Among roughly 130,000 clones listed, about 84% were seen once.

This receptor was taken from a woman aged 55 to 70 with acute or convalescent COVID-19. The gene calls are TRBV24-1 and TRBJ2-1, with TRBD2 matching 8 bases. The sample was peripheral blood. The CDR3, as DNA: TGTGCCACCAGTGACCCCTGGCGGGGGGCATACAATGAGCAGTTCTTC. Translated: CATSDPWRGAYNEQFF.